This T cell receptor beta chain emerged from a study of T cell changes during pregnancy in multiple sclerosis. V dropped 3 bases and J dropped 3 bases, with 3 bases sitting between them. The germline gives CDR1 SGHDT, CDR2 YYEEEE. The CDR3 is 11 amino acids. The repertoire was sequenced with immunoSEQ multiplex PCR; TCRdb's copy has only in-frame clones and lacks some. In the table there are about 97,000 clones, just over 90% of which are singletons. This clone was picked up one time. The origin of this receptor is a female donor in good health, enrolled as a control in a pregnancy study. The input for sequencing was peripheral blood, taken in the second trimester of pregnancy. This chain joins TRBV5-6 and TRBJ1-2, with D unclear. CDR3: CASSSDYGYTF. The CDR3, as DNA: TGTGCCAGCAGCTCAGACTATGGCTACACCTTC. Full variable domain (remainder filled in from reference TRBV5-6 and TRBJ1-2): DAGVTQSPTHLIKTRGQQVTLRCSPKSGHDTVSWYQQALGQGPQFIFQYYEEEERQRGNFPDRFSGHQFPNYSSELNVNALLLGDSALYLCASSSDYGYTFGSGTRLTVV.